Listed below are T cell receptor beta chains from one sample, sequenced in a study of cytomegalovirus exposure and HLA in healthy donors. Produced via immunoSEQ multiplex PCR; TCRdb's table is partial and in-frame only. The sample holds about 110,000 clones, 80% to 85% seen once. Material: PBMCs. All receptors come from a man aged 30-40 years in good health and CMV-seropositive. CDR3s include the opening cysteine and the closing phenylalanine or tryptophan. A D gene is named only where the DNA matches it firmly. Size tells how often a clone was seen (once, few, many) or the class of an expanded clone, and some rows leave it out.

>.|TRBV9|TRBD1|TRBJ2-1
CASSDRDSEFF
TGTGCCAGCAGCGACCGGGACAGTGAGTTCTTC
>.|TRBV5-1|TRBD1|TRBJ2-3
CASSLGSGGQGTDTQYF
TGCGCCAGCAGCTTGGGTAGTGGGGGACAGGGCACAGATACGCAGTATTTT
>.|TRBV28|TRBD1|TRBJ2-2
CASSGTGNTGELFF
TGTGCCAGCAGCGGGACAGGGAACACCGGGGAGCTGTTTTTT
>.|TRBV28|TRBD1|TRBJ1-3
CASSFTGGSGNTIYF
TGTGCCAGCAGTTTCACAGGGGGCTCAGGAAACACCATATATTTT
>once|TRBV6-6|TRBD2|TRBJ2-1
CASTPRAGAGNEQFF
TGTGCCAGCACCCCCAGGGCGGGAGCCGGGAATGAGCAGTTCTTC
>.|TRBV5-4|.|TRBJ2-1
CASSLGRELLGNEQFF
TGTGCCAGCAGCTTGGGACGGGAATTACTCGGGAATGAGCAGTTCTTC
>.|TRBV11-3|TRBD2|TRBJ2-3
CASSLVWGLAGDTDTQYF
TGTGCCAGCAGCTTAGTGTGGGGACTAGCGGGAGACACAGATACGCAGTATTTT
>.|TRBV11-3|.|TRBJ2-5
CASSLELGRVETQYF
TGTGCCAGCAGCTTAGAATTGGGCAGGGTGGAGACCCAGTACTTC
>.|TRBV29-1|.|TRBJ1-6
CSVEAGRGSPLHF
TGCAGCGTTGAGGCAGGGAGGGGTTCACCCCTCCACTTT
>.|TRBV28|.|TRBJ1-1
CASSFPRGNAPLKRNEAFF
TGTGCCAGCAGTTTCCCTCGGGGGAATGCACCCCTAAAACGGAATGAAGCTTTCTTT
>.|TRBV6-1|.|TRBJ2-4
CASSGGGASNIQYF
TGTGCCAGCAGTGGCGGGGGCGCTTCGAACATTCAGTACTTC
>.|TRBV6-6|TRBD1|TRBJ2-1
CASKVRTGNEQFF
TGTGCCAGCAAAGTCCGGACAGGGAATGAGCAGTTCTTC
>.|TRBV7-8|.|TRBJ2-1
CASSSGRDSNYNEQFF
TGTGCCAGCAGCTCAGGCCGGGACTCTAATTACAATGAGCAGTTCTTC
>few|TRBV7-2|.|TRBJ1-2
CASSLTPGNYGYTF
TGTGCCAGCAGCTTAACGCCGGGGAACTATGGCTACACCTTC
>few|TRBV5-4|.|TRBJ2-4
CASSLGSRGNIQYF
TGTGCCAGCAGCCTGGGATCCAGAGGCAACATTCAGTACTTC
>.|TRBV4-1|TRBD2|TRBJ2-5
CASSQSFGLAGGPQETQYF
TGCGCCAGCAGCCAGAGCTTCGGGCTAGCGGGGGGACCCCAAGAGACCCAGTACTTC
>.|TRBV5-1|.|TRBJ2-2
CASSLLQGNTGELFF
TGCGCCAGCAGCTTGCTCCAGGGAAACACCGGGGAGCTGTTTTTT
>.|TRBV7-9|TRBD2|TRBJ2-1
CSSSLAPGGVDEQFF
TGTTCCAGCAGCTTAGCGCCGGGAGGGGTAGATGAGCAGTTCTTC
>.|TRBV30|TRBD2|TRBJ2-1
CAWSGYGGRGSSYNEQFF
TGTGCCTGGAGTGGGTACGGCGGGAGGGGGTCCTCCTACAATGAGCAGTTCTTC
>.|TRBV7-8|.|TRBJ1-5
CASSLAWDNKGPQHF
TGTGCCAGCAGCTTAGCGTGGGACAACAAAGGGCCCCAGCATTTT
>.|TRBV6-5|TRBD1|TRBJ1-1
CASSEDPGGTEAFF
TGTGCCAGCAGTGAAGATCCAGGGGGCACTGAAGCTTTCTTT
>.|TRBV7-2|.|TRBJ2-1
CASSLVVYRGGNEQFF
TGTGCCAGCAGCTTAGTGGTCTATCGGGGTGGGAATGAGCAGTTCTTC
>.|TRBV27|TRBD1|TRBJ1-1
CASRTGALLNSEAFF
TGTGCCAGTCGGACAGGGGCTCTATTAAACTCTGAAGCTTTCTTT
>.|TRBV15|.|TRBJ1-2
CATSSHRDKDATF
TGTGCCACCAGCAGTCACCGGGACAAGGACGCCACCTTC
>.|TRBV9|TRBD2|TRBJ2-1
CASSVSGSYNEQFF
TGTGCCAGCAGCGTTAGCGGGAGCTACAATGAGCAGTTCTTC
>few|TRBV12-5|TRBD1|TRBJ2-2
CASGFSGTDSTGELFF
TGTGCTAGTGGTTTTTCCGGGACAGACTCCACCGGGGAGCTGTTTTTT
>.|TRBV2|.|TRBJ2-1
CASSDSGAAYNEQFF
TGTGCCAGCAGTGATTCTGGGGCAGCCTACAATGAGCAGTTCTTC
>.|TRBV30|.|TRBJ1-2
CAWSPANYGYTF
TGTGCCTGGAGCCCGGCTAACTATGGCTACACCTTC
>.|TRBV5-6|TRBD1|TRBJ1-1
CASTNRGGGRPEAFF
TGTGCCAGCACAAACAGGGGCGGAGGCCGCCCTGAAGCTTTCTTT
>once|TRBV5-1|.|TRBJ1-1
CASSLDGKATEAFF
TGCGCCAGCAGCTTGGACGGGAAGGCCACTGAAGCTTTCTTT
>.|TRBV19|.|TRBJ1-1
CASSDRGGRSPRGEAFF
TGTGCCAGTAGCGACCGCGGCGGGCGTAGCCCCAGGGGTGAAGCTTTCTTT
>.|TRBV4-1|.|TRBJ1-4
CASSHFRTGKWANEKLFF
TGCGCCAGCAGCCATTTCCGAACAGGGAAATGGGCTAATGAAAAACTGTTTTTT
>.|TRBV6-1|TRBD1|TRBJ1-3
CASSEVGQAGSGNTIYF
TGTGCCAGCAGTGAGGTGGGACAGGCAGGCTCTGGAAACACCATATATTTT
>.|TRBV5-4|TRBD1|TRBJ1-2
CASSAVGQSYGYTF
TGTGCCAGCAGCGCAGTGGGACAGAGCTATGGCTACACCTTC
>.|TRBV28|.|TRBJ2-5
CASSRGAQAFGSQYF
TGTGCCAGCAGCAGGGGGGCGCAGGCATTCGGGTCCCAGTACTTC
>.|TRBV5-6|.|TRBJ1-6
CASSLGVRPGDSPLHF
TGTGCCAGCAGCTTGGGGGTTCGGCCAGGGGACTCACCCCTCCACTTT
>.|TRBV7-2|TRBD1|TRBJ2-3
CASSLQTGELDTQYF
TGTGCCAGCAGCTTGCAGACAGGGGAATTAGATACGCAGTATTTT
>few|TRBV5-1|TRBD2|TRBJ2-1
CASSTIAGTYNEQFF
TGCGCCAGCAGTACCATAGCGGGGACCTACAATGAGCAGTTCTTC
>.|TRBV5-1|TRBD1|TRBJ1-1
CASSARDRGYTEAFF
TGCGCCAGCAGCGCCCGGGACAGGGGTTACACTGAAGCTTTCTTT
>.|TRBV9|.|TRBJ2-2
CASSASVGGGELFF
TGTGCCAGCAGCGCCTCAGTAGGGGGCGGGGAGCTGTTTTTT
>.|TRBV30|TRBD1|TRBJ1-2
CAWGDRGLWYGYTF
TGTGCCTGGGGGGACAGGGGGCTGTGGTATGGCTACACCTTC
>.|TRBV11-2|.|TRBJ2-5
CASSLDRARKETQYF
TGTGCCAGCAGCTTAGACAGGGCCAGAAAAGAGACCCAGTACTTC
>.|TRBV9|TRBD2|TRBJ2-1
CASSVGTSDGGEQFF
TGTGCCAGCAGCGTTGGGACTAGCGACGGCGGTGAGCAGTTCTTC
>.|TRBV5-4|TRBD1|TRBJ2-5
CASSQGQTQETQYF
TGTGCCAGCAGCCAGGGACAGACCCAAGAGACCCAGTACTTC
>once|TRBV13|TRBD2|TRBJ2-3
CASSIRLAGKGDTQYF
TGTGCCAGCAGCATACGACTAGCCGGGAAGGGAGATACGCAGTATTTT
>.|TRBV15|TRBD2|TRBJ2-3
CATSRDLRAGADTQYF
TGTGCCACCAGCAGAGATCTACGGGCGGGGGCAGATACGCAGTATTTT
>.|TRBV19|TRBD1|TRBJ2-2
CASSIGWTGNTGELFF
TGTGCCAGTAGTATAGGATGGACAGGGAACACCGGGGAGCTGTTTTTT
>.|TRBV7-3|.|TRBJ1-5
CASSLSPSRPQHF
TGTGCCAGCAGCTTATCTCCTTCTCGGCCCCAGCATTTT
>.|TRBV5-1|.|TRBJ1-2
CASSSGISILWTF
TGCGCCAGCAGCTCCGGGATATCTATTTTGTGGACCTTC
>once|TRBV5-1|.|TRBJ2-2
CASRESANTGELFF
TGCGCCAGCAGGGAAAGCGCGAACACCGGGGAGCTGTTTTTT
>.|TRBV6-1|TRBD1|TRBJ1-1
CASRKTGGEAFF
TGTGCCAGCAGGAAGACAGGGGGTGAAGCTTTCTTT
>.|TRBV5-1|.|TRBJ1-1
CASSPSVNTEAFF
TGCGCCAGCAGCCCGTCGGTGAACACTGAAGCTTTCTTT
>.|TRBV5-1|.|TRBJ1-6
CASSLGGMSYNSPLHF
TGCGCCAGCAGCTTGGGAGGGATGTCCTATAATTCACCCCTCCACTTT
>.|TRBV5-1|TRBD1|TRBJ1-5
CAREQGSSPNQPQHF
TGCGCCAGGGAACAGGGGTCGTCCCCCAATCAGCCCCAGCATTTT
>.|TRBV2|TRBD1|TRBJ2-1
CASSELPGGYNEQFF
TGTGCCAGCAGTGAGCTGCCAGGGGGTTACAATGAGCAGTTCTTC